This T cell receptor beta chain originates from a study of blood T cell repertoires in COVID-19. Study-level information: T cells, B-cell-depleted T cells, or PBMCs supplied cDNA or gDNA.

TCRdb's copy holds only in-frame clones and misses some; the assay was immunoSEQ multiplex PCR. The table has fewer than 350,000 clones, around 81% seen once; the top ten hold less than 3%. The CDR3 has 15 residues. Germline CDR1 and CDR2: SGHAT and FQNNGV. J gave up 0 bases and V 6 bases, and 8 bases lay outside the gene matches. V gene TRBV11-2 combines with J gene TRBJ2-7, with 7 bases fitting TRBD1. Sequencing used peripheral blood. The TCR comes from an older woman with active or convalescent COVID-19. The CDR3 DNA reads as TGTGCCAGCAGGTACAGGGGCTTCAGCTCCTACGAGCAGTACTTC. Its translation: CASRYRGFSSYEQYF. Combining the CDR3 with reference TRBV11-2 and TRBJ2-7 gives the whole variable domain EAGVAQSPRYKIIEKRQSVAFWCNPISGHATLYWYQQILGQGPKLLIQFQNNGVVDDSQLPKDRFSAERLKGVDSTLKIQPAKLEDSAVYLCASRYRGFSSYEQYFGPGTRLTVT.